These 19 T cell receptor beta chains originate from one sample sequenced in a study of blood T cell repertoires in COVID-19 (dated by TCRdb to 2018 to 2021). Library preparation used the immunoSEQ multiplex PCR assay. What TCRdb holds here is the immuneACCESS table cut down to in-frame rearrangements. Part of the clones is not present; checked against another copy, under half of the missing clones reflect an unresolved V gene, and the others are unexplained. This sample gives about 270,000 clones in total; 90% of them show up just once. Roughly 4.3% of the sample belongs to the ten largest clones. Sequenced: PBMCs or T cells enriched from blood (not recorded which). The receptors were gathered from a woman aged 25 to 45 with acute COVID-19.

The V gene is TRBV2, the J gene TRBJ2-3, with D possibly being TRBD2 (5 bases). V shed 4 bases and J shed 2 bases, with 10 bases lying between them. Per the germline V gene, CDR1 is SNHLY and CDR2 is FYNNEI. The CDR3 is 14 residues long. In nucleotides, the CDR3 is TGTGCCAGCAGTGTATCGGGATACACAGATACGCAGTATTTT. As protein: CASSVSGYTDTQYF. Full variable domain (outside the CDR3, taken from reference TRBV2 and TRBJ2-3): EPEVTQTPSHQVTQMGQEVILRCVPISNHLYFYWYRQILGQKVEFLVSFYNNEISEKSEIFDDQFSVERPDGSNFTLKIRSTKLEDSAMYFCASSVSGYTDTQYFGPGTRLTVL.

V usage is TRBV30 and J usage is TRBJ1-5, with 7 bases fitting TRBD1. Trimming cost V 6 bases and J 4 bases; bases outside gene matches: 9. The CDR3 length is 14 residues. Germline V lookup: CDR1 GTSNPN, CDR2 SVGIG (reference sequence). The CDR3 DNA reads TGTGCCTGCCAACAGGGGAATCGGAATCAGCCCCAGCATTTT. Translating gives CACQQGNRNQPQHF. Drawing the rest from reference TRBV30 and TRBJ1-5, the complete variable domain is SQTIHQWPATLVQPVGSPLSLECTVEGTSNPNLYWYRQAAGRGLQLLFYSVGIGQISSEVPQNLSASRPQDRQFILSSKKLLLSDSGFYLCACQQGNRNQPQHFGDGTRLSIL.

The V call is TRBV28, the J call TRBJ1-3, with 7 bases identical to TRBD1. Trimming removed 2 bases from V and 0 bases from J; junction bases left unmatched: 4. The CDR3 extends over 16 amino acids. Per germline, CDR1 MDHEN and CDR2 SYDVKM. The CDR3 bases are TGTGCCAGCAGTTTAGAGGGACAGTTCTCTGGAAACACCATATATTTT. Translated: CASSLEGQFSGNTIYF.

This clone came up once. The chain has TRBV12-1 and TRBJ2-7; the DNA was not used to check the table's D call, TRBD2. TRBV12-1 constitutes a pseudogene. The CDR3 is 22 residues long. The chain's CDR3 is CASSFAQYHRRNQVGGAYEQYF. In DNA, the CDR3 is TGTGCCAGCAGCTTTGCCCAATATCATCGACGTAATCAGGTTGGGGGGGCCTACGAGCAGTACTTC.

This chain connects TRBV28 to TRBJ2-2, with 8 bases lining up with TRBD2. V lost 5 bases, J lost 0 bases, and 14 bases stayed unmatched. From germline, CDR1 is MDHEN and CDR2 SYDVKM. This CDR3 region has 19 residues. The CDR3 DNA sequence: TGTGCCAGCAGTCGGGGGGGAGGTAGCGGGACCACGAACACCGGGGAGCTGTTTTTT. This translates into CASSRGGGSGTTNTGELFF.

V is TRBV2 and J is TRBJ1-1, with D tentatively TRBD1 (5 bases). The CDR3 consists of 13 residues. Germline CDR1 and CDR2: SNHLY and FYNNEI. Between the trimmed V and J ends, which lost 7 bases and 0 bases, there was a span of 9 bases. Here the CDR3 DNA reads TGTGCCAGCACCGGGGGTATGAACACTGAAGCTTTCTTT. This gives the protein CASTGGMNTEAFF.

The genes are TRBV30 and TRBJ2-5, with a possible D match to TRBD1 (5 bases). Trimming took off 5 bases at V and 1 base at J, with 11 bases between the two ends. Looked up from germline, CDR1 is GTSNPN and CDR2 is SVGIG (reference sequence). The CDR3 has 13 amino acids. CDR3 sequence: CAWETDTQETQYF. Here the CDR3 DNA reads TGTGCCTGGGAGACAGACACCCAAGAGACCCAGTACTTC.

This clone was detected once. The gene calls are TRBV15 and TRBJ1-4; D gene ambiguous. The V end was cut by 0 bases, the J end by 5 bases, with 13 bases between. CDR1 and CDR2 (germline): LNHNV, YYDKDF (reference sequence). The CDR3 sequence is 16 residues long. The CDR3 is CATSRDLGGINEKLFF. The DNA of the CDR3 is TGTGCCACCAGCAGAGATCTTGGAGGGATAAATGAAAAACTGTTTTTT.

J is TRBJ1-2 and V is TRBV6-5; possibly TRBD1 for D (6 bases). V lost 2 bases to trimming and J lost 7 bases, with 11 bases between them. This CDR3 contains 13 residues. Per germline, CDR1 MNHEY and CDR2 SVGAGI. CDR3 coding DNA: TGTGCCAGCAGTTACGGGACAATCGGTGGCTACACCTTC. Protein product: CASSYGTIGGYTF.

The V gene is TRBV5-1, the J gene TRBJ2-2, with D perhaps TRBD1 (5 bases). The CDR3 is 15 amino acids. V lost 3 bases, J lost 0 bases, and 9 bases lay in between. Germline loops: CDR1 SGHRS, CDR2 YFSETQ. For the CDR3, the DNA is TGCGCCAGCAGCTCCGGACAAGCGAACACCGGGGAGCTGTTTTTT. It is translated as CASSSGQANTGELFF.

The V gene is TRBV6-1, the J gene TRBJ2-5; 7 positions match TRBD1. V was pared by 0 bases and J by 5 bases, with 6 bases of the junction left unmatched. The CDR3 covers 15 residues. Germline V gene sequence: CDR1 MNHNS, CDR2 SASEGT. CDR3: CASSEAWQGVETQYF. CDR3 DNA: TGTGCCAGCAGTGAAGCGTGGCAGGGGGTTGAGACCCAGTACTTC.

The V gene is TRBV5-4, the J gene TRBJ2-4, with D tentatively TRBD1 (6 bases). Germline V lookup: CDR1 SGHNT, CDR2 YYREEE (reference sequence). The CDR3 has 13 residues. V was pared by 2 bases and J by 8 bases, with 11 bases between. The CDR3 here is CASSFGQSDIQYF. In nucleotides, the CDR3 is TGTGCCAGCAGCTTTGGACAGTCTGACATTCAGTACTTC.

The table lists this clone with a count of one. CDR3: CASSQSGWTESYEQYF. DNA of the CDR3: TGTGCCAGCAGCCAATCAGGCTGGACAGAGTCTTACGAGCAGTACTTC. V gene TRBV14 combines with J gene TRBJ2-7, with D possibly being TRBD1 (6 bases). The V and J ends lost 2 bases and 4 bases respectively, with 18 bases between them. CDR3 size: 16 residues. Germline values: CDR1 SGHDN, CDR2 FVKESK.

This chain connects TRBV7-3 to TRBJ2-1; weak D call: TRBD2 (5 bases). In germline, CDR1 is SGHTA, CDR2 FQGTGA. Trimming removed 6 bases from V and 5 bases from J, with 14 bases in between. The CDR3 has 14 residues. The CDR3 protein is CASRSSVQDNEQFF. DNA for the CDR3: TGTGCCAGCAGGAGTAGCGTCCAAGACAATGAGCAGTTCTTC.

The rearrangement joins TRBV29-1 to TRBJ2-2, with 13 nucleotides matching TRBD2. CDR3 length: 16 residues. Germline V gene sequence: CDR1 SQVTM, CDR2 ANQGSEA. The V gene end was trimmed by 5 bases and the J gene end by 4 bases; junction bases not matched to a gene: 7. CDR3 coding DNA: TGCAGCGTTATCTGGACTAGCGGGAGCACCACCGGGGAGCTGTTTTTT. Translating gives CSVIWTSGSTTGELFF.

The V and J genes are TRBV2 and TRBJ2-7; 10 bases line up with TRBD1. The CDR3 loop spans 14 amino acids. V trimming: 4 bases; J trimming: 6 bases; junction bases outside the gene matches: 6. Germline loops: CDR1 SNHLY, CDR2 FYNNEI. The CDR3 DNA reads TGTGCCAGCAGTGCGGGACAGGGGCTCTCCGAGCAGTACTTC. Translation gives CASSAGQGLSEQYF.

The rearrangement joins TRBV14 to TRBJ1-2; TRBD1 matches 9 bases. CDR1 and CDR2 (germline): SGHDN, FVKESK. V gave up 4 bases and J gave up 4 bases; unmatched junction bases: 7. The CDR3 contains 15 residues. The CDR3 DNA is TGTGCCAGCAGCCGAGGGACAGGGAGCGCCTATGGCTACACCTTC. It codes for CASSRGTGSAYGYTF.

This chain joins TRBV14 and TRBJ1-3; 8 bases agree with TRBD1. Germline loops: CDR1 SGHDN, CDR2 FVKESK. J lost 3 bases, V lost 4 bases, and 8 bases had no gene match. There are 16 residues in the CDR3. Here the CDR3 reads CASSLGEDRVGNTIYF. The DNA of the CDR3 is TGTGCCAGCAGCCTTGGGGAGGACAGGGTTGGAAACACCATATATTTT.

This sequence joins TRBV28 and TRBJ2-1; no firm D call. Trimming pared 5 bases from V and 2 bases from J, leaving 13 bases between. Germline V gives CDR1 MDHEN, CDR2 SYDVKM. The CDR3 has 15 amino acids. The CDR3 sequence is CASSGGPPPYNEQFF. The CDR3, as DNA: TGTGCCAGCAGTGGTGGGCCCCCACCCTACAATGAGCAGTTCTTC.